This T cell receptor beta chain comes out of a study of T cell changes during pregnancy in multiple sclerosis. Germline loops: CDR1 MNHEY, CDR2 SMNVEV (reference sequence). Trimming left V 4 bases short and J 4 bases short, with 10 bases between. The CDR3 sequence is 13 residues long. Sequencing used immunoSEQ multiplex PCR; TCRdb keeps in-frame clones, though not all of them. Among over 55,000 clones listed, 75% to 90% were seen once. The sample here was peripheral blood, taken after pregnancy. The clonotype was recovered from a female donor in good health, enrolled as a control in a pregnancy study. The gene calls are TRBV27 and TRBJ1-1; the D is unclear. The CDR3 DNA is TGTGCCAGCAGTTCCCGGAGGAGCACTGAAGCTTTCTTT. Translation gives CASSSRRSTEAFF.